The present T cell receptor beta chain was sequenced within a study of cytomegalovirus exposure and HLA in healthy donors. For the study at large: An earlier analysis identified more than 95 million unique TCR beta sequences in about 179 million T cells. Study-level findings and limits: A classifier reportedly called cytomegalovirus status with high sensitivity and specificity. In an earlier analysis, in roughly 600 donors, most V segments appeared productive either ~90% or ~30% of the time. Cytomegalovirus association was listed for roughly 160 TCR beta chains.

Regarding this clone: Its antigen is currently unknown.

The PCR used 60 Vbeta and 13 Jbeta primers. TCRdb's copy holds only in-frame clones and misses some; the assay was immunoSEQ multiplex PCR. Of some 200,000 clones listed, roughly 72% were seen once; the top ten hold 2% to 2.5%. V shed 4 bases and J shed 1 base, with 15 bases lying between them. CDR1 and CDR2 (germline): SGDLS, YYNGEE. This CDR3 has 16 amino acids. V gene TRBV9 combines with J gene TRBJ2-1, with D maybe TRBD2 (6 bases). The sample comprised PBMCs. The sequence was collected from a woman in her 30s in good health and CMV-seropositive. The chain's CDR3 is CASSPAVAASYNEQFF. The CDR3 DNA reads as TGTGCCAGCAGCCCCGCCGTAGCGGCGTCCTACAATGAGCAGTTCTTC. The whole variable domain, filled in from reference TRBV9 and TRBJ2-1, reads DSGVTQTPKHLITATGQRVTLRCSPRSGDLSVYWYQQSLDQGLQFLIQYYNGEERAKGNILERFSAQQFPDLHSELNLSSLELGDSALYFCASSPAVAASYNEQFFGPGTRLTVL.